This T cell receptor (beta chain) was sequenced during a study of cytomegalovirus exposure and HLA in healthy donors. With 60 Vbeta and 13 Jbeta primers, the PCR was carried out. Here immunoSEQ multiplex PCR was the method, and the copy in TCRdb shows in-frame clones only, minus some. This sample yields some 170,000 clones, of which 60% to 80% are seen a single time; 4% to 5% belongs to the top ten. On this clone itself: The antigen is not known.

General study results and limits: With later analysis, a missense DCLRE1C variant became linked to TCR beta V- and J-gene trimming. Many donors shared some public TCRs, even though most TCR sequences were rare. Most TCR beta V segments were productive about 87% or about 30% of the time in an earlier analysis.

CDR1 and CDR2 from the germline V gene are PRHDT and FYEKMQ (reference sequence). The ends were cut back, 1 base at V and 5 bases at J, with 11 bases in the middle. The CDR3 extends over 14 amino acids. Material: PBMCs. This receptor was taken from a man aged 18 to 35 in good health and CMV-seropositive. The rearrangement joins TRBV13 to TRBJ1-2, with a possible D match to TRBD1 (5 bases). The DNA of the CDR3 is TGTGCCAGCAGCTTAGAAGGGGTGAGGTATGGCTACACCTTC. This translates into CASSLEGVRYGYTF.